One TCR beta chain is described in this entry. This sample stems from a study of cytomegalovirus exposure and HLA in healthy donors. The germline gives CDR1 SGDLS, CDR2 YYNGEE. Between the trimmed V and J ends, which lost 4 bases and 2 bases, there was a span of 6 bases. The CDR3 runs to 12 residues. Vbeta (60) and Jbeta (13) primers were used in the PCR. Sequencing used immunoSEQ multiplex PCR; TCRdb keeps in-frame clones, though not all of them. Of more than 200,000 clones in the sample, approximately 80% are singletons; the top ten hold about 14%. The clonotype originates from a man in his forties in good health and CMV-seronegative. V usage is TRBV9 and J usage is TRBJ1-2, with D uncertain. The material sequenced was PBMCs. For the CDR3, the DNA is TGTGCCAGCAGCCTCGGGAACTATGGCTACACCTTC. Protein: CASSLGNYGYTF.